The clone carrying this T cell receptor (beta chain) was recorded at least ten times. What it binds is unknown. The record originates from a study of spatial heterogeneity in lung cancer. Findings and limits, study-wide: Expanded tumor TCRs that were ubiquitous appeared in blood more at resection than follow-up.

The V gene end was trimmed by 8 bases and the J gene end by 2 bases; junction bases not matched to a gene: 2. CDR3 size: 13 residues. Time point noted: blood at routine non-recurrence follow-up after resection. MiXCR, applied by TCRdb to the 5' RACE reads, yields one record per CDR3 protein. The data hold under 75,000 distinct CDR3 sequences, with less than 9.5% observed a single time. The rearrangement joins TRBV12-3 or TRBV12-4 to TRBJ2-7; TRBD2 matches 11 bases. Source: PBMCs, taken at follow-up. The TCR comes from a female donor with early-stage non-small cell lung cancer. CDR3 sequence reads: CASATSGTYEQYF. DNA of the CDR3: TGTGCCAGCGCGACTAGCGGGACCTACGAGCAGTACTTC.